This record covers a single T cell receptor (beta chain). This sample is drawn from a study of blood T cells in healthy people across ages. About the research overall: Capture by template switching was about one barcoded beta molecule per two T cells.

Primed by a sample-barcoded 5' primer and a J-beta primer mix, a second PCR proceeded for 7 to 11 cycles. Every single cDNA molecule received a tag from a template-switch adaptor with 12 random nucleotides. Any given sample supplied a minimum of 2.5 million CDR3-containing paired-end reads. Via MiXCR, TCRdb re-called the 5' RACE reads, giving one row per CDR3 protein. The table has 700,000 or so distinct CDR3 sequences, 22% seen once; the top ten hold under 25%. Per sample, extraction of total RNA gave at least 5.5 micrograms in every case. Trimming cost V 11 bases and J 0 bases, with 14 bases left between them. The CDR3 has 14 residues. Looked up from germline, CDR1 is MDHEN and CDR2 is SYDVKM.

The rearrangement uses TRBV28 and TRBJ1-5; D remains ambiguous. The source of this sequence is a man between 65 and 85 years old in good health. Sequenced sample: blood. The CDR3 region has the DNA TGTGCCTGTAGGCGCCAAAATAGCAATCAGCCCCAGCATTTT. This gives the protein CACRRQNSNQPQHF.